This is a list of T cell receptor beta chains from one sample in a study of PD-L1 blockade in urothelial cancer. TCRdb's table, derived via immunoSEQ multiplex PCR, lists solely in-frame clones and lacks some. The data show about 76,000 clones, with 91% seen just once and approximately 0.89% held by the top ten. The sequencing used PBMCs, collected around atezolizumab (anti-PD-L1) treatment. The receptors shown here come from a woman of 80 years or more with urothelial cancer. CDR3s include the opening cysteine and the closing phenylalanine or tryptophan. D genes are given only for firm matches. Some rows have no size entry. The others give once, few or many, or a class for an expanded clone.

J gene	D gene	V gene	clone size	CDR3 protein	CDR3 DNA
TRBJ1-4	TRBD1	TRBV27	-	CASSLRDRVNEKLFF	TGTGCCAGCAGTCTCCGGGACAGGGTTAATGAAAAACTGTTTTTT
TRBJ2-3	TRBD2	TRBV28	once	CASSSPGLVTDTQYF	TGTGCCAGCAGTTCCCCGGGACTAGTCACAGATACGCAGTATTTT
TRBJ2-7	TRBD2	TRBV5-1	-	CASSGTSGRGHEQYF	TGCGCCAGCAGCGGGACTAGCGGGAGGGGCCACGAGCAGTACTTC
TRBJ2-6	TRBD1	TRBV7-6	-	CASRPTGGVSGANVLTF	TGTGCCAGCAGGCCGACAGGGGGCGTCTCTGGGGCCAACGTCCTGACTTTC
TRBJ1-2	TRBD1	TRBV2	-	CASTQGAGYGYTF	TGTGCCAGCACTCAGGGGGCAGGCTATGGCTACACCTTC
TRBJ2-1	TRBD2	TRBV29-1	few	CSVAVAGVGGNEQFF	TGCAGCGTTGCCGTAGCGGGAGTTGGGGGCAATGAGCAGTTCTTC
TRBJ2-1	TRBD2	TRBV10-2	-	CASSLLAGAGEQFF	TGCGCCAGCAGCTTACTAGCGGGAGCCGGTGAGCAGTTCTTC
TRBJ2-1	-	TRBV6-1	-	CASTGREAYNEQFF	TGTGCCAGCACGGGGAGAGAGGCCTACAATGAGCAGTTCTTC
TRBJ1-1	-	TRBV28	-	CASTSIMNTEAFF	TGTGCCAGCACGAGTATCATGAACACTGAAGCTTTCTTT
TRBJ2-3	-	TRBV4-1	-	CASSLLAIGTDTQYF	TGCGCCAGCAGCCTTTTAGCGATTGGCACAGATACGCAGTATTTT
TRBJ1-2	TRBD1	TRBV28	-	CASSSRGGLGGYTF	TGTGCCAGCAGTTCTAGAGGGGGCTTGGGCGGCTACACCTTC
TRBJ1-5	-	TRBV6-5	-	CASSYREGGGQPQHF	TGTGCCAGCAGTTACAGAGAGGGCGGGGGTCAGCCCCAGCATTTT
TRBJ2-3	-	TRBV9	-	CASSVEAIVGDTQYF	TGTGCCAGCAGCGTAGAAGCCATAGTTGGAGATACGCAGTATTTT
TRBJ2-2	-	TRBV15	-	CATSRDPTNTGELFF	TGTGCCACCAGCAGAGATCCCACGAACACCGGGGAGCTGTTTTTT
TRBJ2-7	-	TRBV6-5	-	CASSTGIGQYF	TGTGCCAGCAGCACGGGGATTGGCCAGTACTTC
TRBJ1-2	TRBD1	TRBV5-1	-	CASSSGQGAGGYTF	TGCGCCAGCAGCTCGGGACAGGGAGCGGGCGGCTACACCTTC
TRBJ1-1	-	TRBV5-1	-	CASSPGSGLNTEAFF	TGCGCCAGCAGTCCAGGGTCGGGTTTGAACACTGAAGCTTTCTTT
TRBJ2-3	TRBD1	TRBV9	-	CASSEQGATDTQYF	TGTGCCAGCAGCGAGCAGGGGGCGACAGATACGCAGTATTTT
TRBJ1-4	-	TRBV7-2	-	CASSLDAGRGEKLFF	TGTGCCAGCAGCTTAGACGCAGGGCGTGGTGAAAAACTGTTTTTT
TRBJ2-7	-	TRBV29-1	-	CSASTGTSYEQYF	TGCAGCGCCTCGACAGGTACCTCCTACGAGCAGTACTTC
TRBJ1-4	-	TRBV7-2	-	CASSLGGANEKLFF	TGTGCCAGCAGCTTAGGGGGCGCGAACGAAAAACTGTTTTTT
TRBJ1-2	-	TRBV11-2	-	CASSLDRQGGYTF	TGTGCCAGCAGCTTAGATCGTCAGGGCGGCTACACCTTC
TRBJ1-1	TRBD1	TRBV5-5	-	CASSLVTGFTEAFF	TGTGCCAGCAGCTTAGTGACAGGGTTCACTGAAGCTTTCTTT
TRBJ2-1	TRBD2	TRBV19	-	CASSTRLAGGEQFF	TGTGCCAGTAGTACTCGACTAGCGGGCGGTGAGCAGTTCTTC
TRBJ2-3	TRBD1	TRBV7-3	-	CASSLVPGQGIDTQYF	TGTGCCAGCAGTTTGGTACCGGGACAGGGGATAGATACGCAGTATTTT
TRBJ2-5	-	TRBV2	-	CASSDPLRKTQYF	TGTGCCAGCAGTGATCCGTTGCGGAAGACCCAGTACTTC
TRBJ2-3	-	TRBV7-9	few	CASSQADTQYF	TGTGCCAGCAGCCAGGCCGATACGCAGTATTTT
TRBJ2-4	-	TRBV15	-	CATSRPSLAKNIQYF	TGTGCCACCAGCAGACCGTCACTAGCCAAAAACATTCAGTACTTC
TRBJ2-2	-	TRBV21-1	-	CASSKTGLWNTGELFF	TGTGCCAGCAGCAAAACAGGCCTTTGGAACACCGGGGAGCTGTTTTTT
TRBJ1-2	-	TRBV28	-	CASSPPWGYSNYGYTF	TGTGCCAGCAGCCCCCCGTGGGGCTATTCTAACTATGGCTACACCTTC
TRBJ1-1	TRBD1	TRBV6-6	-	CASSPRQGLNTEAFF	TGTGCCAGCAGTCCAAGACAGGGGTTGAACACTGAAGCTTTCTTT
TRBJ2-3	-	TRBV4-2	-	CASSRETSWSTDTQYF	TGTGCCAGCAGCCGAGAGACTAGTTGGAGCACAGATACGCAGTATTTT
TRBJ2-7	TRBD2	TRBV4-2	medium-sized	CASSQVGGLAGSYEQYF	TGTGCCAGCAGCCAAGTCGGGGGACTAGCGGGGTCCTACGAGCAGTACTTC
TRBJ1-1	-	TRBV7-9	-	CASRRRGGNTEAFF	TGTGCCAGCAGACGGCGGGGGGGTAACACTGAAGCTTTCTTT
TRBJ2-1	-	TRBV13	-	CASSPRGGLGHEQFF	TGTGCCAGCAGCCCCCGTGGTGGCCTGGGGCATGAGCAGTTCTTC
TRBJ2-3	TRBD2	TRBV10-3	-	CAISEPTSGSTDTQYF	TGTGCCATCAGTGAGCCTACTAGCGGGAGCACAGATACGCAGTATTTT